Each of the 17 T cell receptor beta chains below was sequenced from the same sample in a study of blood T cells in healthy people across ages. A second about 7 to 12 cycle PCR used barcoded and J-beta primers. TCRdb independently ran MiXCR on the 5' RACE reads; one entry per CDR3 protein. Of hundreds of thousands of distinct CDR3 sequences in the sample, around three fifths were seen once. The sequenced material came from blood. All receptors derive from a man aged 40-55 years in good health.

The chain combines TRBV4-2 with TRBJ2-1, with 10 positions matching TRBD1. This CDR3 region has 18 residues. V was clipped by 0 bases and J by 6 bases; unmatched bases: 11. Germline CDR1 and CDR2: LGHNA and YNFKEQ. CDR3 loop: CASSQENTGTGAGNEQFF. CDR3 DNA sequence: TGTGCCAGCAGCCAAGAGAATACCGGGACAGGGGCAGGCAATGAGCAGTTCTTC.

The genes are TRBV29-1 and TRBJ2-3; possible D gene TRBD1, 6 bases. There are 14 residues in the CDR3. The V and J ends lost 6 bases and 3 bases respectively, with 16 bases between them. The germline V gene encodes CDR1 SQVTM and CDR2 ANQGSEA. CDR3 DNA sequence: TGCAGCGTCCTCGGGACAATTTTAACAGATACGCAGTATTTT. Translating gives CSVLGTILTDTQYF.

As DNA, the CDR3 is TGTGCCAGCATGACGCGGGGGTCTAGCACAGATACGCAGTATTTT. Residues: CASMTRGSSTDTQYF. This sequence joins TRBV6-2 or TRBV6-3 and TRBJ2-3; 7 bases agree with TRBD2. After removal of 7 bases from V and 0 bases from J, the junction contained 7 bases not matched to a gene. Per germline, CDR1 MNHEY and CDR2 SVGEGT. The CDR3 spans 15 residues.

The V gene is TRBV6-5, the J gene TRBJ2-1; D may correspond to TRBD1 or TRBD2 (6 bases each). The CDR3 is 15 amino acids. Looked up from germline, CDR1 is MNHEY and CDR2 is SVGAGI. Between the trimmed V and J ends, which lost 6 bases and 2 bases, there was a span of 14 bases. The DNA for the CDR3 is TGTGCCAGCAGCCAAATAGGGGGGCCCTACAATGAGCAGTTCTTC. Translating gives CASSQIGGPYNEQFF.

The chain links TRBV7-2 to TRBJ2-3; unclear D gene. The germline V gene encodes CDR1 SGHTA and CDR2 FQGNSA. V was cut by 8 bases and J by 6 bases, with 9 bases left in between. The CDR3 has 11 amino acids. The CDR3 region has the DNA TGTGCCAGCGCATCAGCGGATACGCAGTATTTT. Translation: CASASADTQYF.

The gene calls are TRBV5-1 and TRBJ2-7; a weak D match, TRBD2 (6 bases). The germline gives CDR1 SGHRS, CDR2 YFSETQ. The CDR3 consists of 18 residues. Deletions cut 3 bases from V and 0 bases from J, with 22 bases between. The CDR3 region is CASSSCRRVDGISYEQYF. In DNA form, the CDR3 reads TGCGCCAGCAGCTCGTGTCGGAGGGTTGACGGGATCTCCTACGAGCAGTACTTC.

This clonotype appeared a few times. The chain links TRBV28 to TRBJ1-2; the D gene is possibly TRBD1 (5 bases). Trimming cost V 7 bases and J 6 bases, with 15 bases left between them. This CDR3 has 13 residues. CDR1 and CDR2 (germline): MDHEN, SYDVKM. The CDR3 region has the DNA TGTGCCAGCACCAAGCGGAGGGGAGATGGCTACACCTTC. It translates to CASTKRRGDGYTF.

The chain employs TRBV5-1 and TRBJ1-2; D is unclear. Germline V gene data show CDR1 as SGHRS and CDR2 as YFSETQ. The V end was cut by 0 bases, the J end by 1 base, with 10 bases between. The CDR3 is 15 residues long. The CDR3 reads CASSLGDGFNYGYTF. In DNA form, the CDR3 reads TGCGCCAGCAGCTTGGGAGACGGCTTTAACTATGGCTACACCTTC.

The gene calls are TRBV27 and TRBJ2-4, with TRBD2 matching 16 bases. The germline gives CDR1 MNHEY, CDR2 SMNVEV (reference sequence). The CDR3 covers 19 residues. The junction had 6 bases not matched to a gene; V was cut back by 4 bases and J by 0 bases. The CDR3 DNA reads TGTGCCAGCAGTTCGGGGACTAGCGGGAGGGCCCTAGCCAAAAACATTCAGTACTTC. Protein product: CASSSGTSGRALAKNIQYF.

The chain joins TRBV20-1 to TRBJ2-2; D is unresolved. The V gene lost 1 base and the J gene lost 8 bases, with 8 bases spanning the gap. Germline CDR1 DFQATT, CDR2 SNEGSKA (reference sequence). This CDR3 comprises 12 residues. The CDR3 DNA is TGCAGTGCTAGAGTAACCGCGGGGGAGCTGTTTTTT. Translating gives CSARVTAGELFF.

This clonotype was counted a single time. This chain's CDR3 is CASSRDWEGTEAFF. DNA of the CDR3: TGTGCCAGCAGCCGAGACTGGGAGGGCACTGAAGCTTTCTTT. J is TRBJ1-1 and V is TRBV4-2, with D hard to call. Between the trimmed V and J ends, which lost 4 bases and 4 bases, there was a span of 13 bases. The CDR3 contains 14 residues. In germline, CDR1 is LGHNA, CDR2 YNFKEQ.

The V call is TRBV20-1, the J call TRBJ1-1; 8 bases fit TRBD1. J lost 4 bases, V lost 6 bases, and 10 bases had no gene match. This CDR3 is built from 14 residues. CDR1 is DFQATT and CDR2 is SNEGSKA in the germline V gene (reference sequence). CDR3 sequence reads: CSATPQGASTEAFF. The DNA for the CDR3 is TGCAGTGCCACACCCCAGGGGGCGAGCACTGAAGCTTTCTTT.

The chain recombines TRBV18 with TRBJ2-3; D might be TRBD1 (6 bases). Germline values: CDR1 KGHSH, CDR2 LQKENI. Trimming cost V 6 bases and J 5 bases, with 15 bases left between them. The CDR3 has 14 residues. CDR3 sequence reads: CASSRTGSEDTQYF. The CDR3 DNA reads as TGTGCCAGCTCGCGCACAGGGTCGGAAGATACGCAGTATTTT.

This sequence joins TRBV29-1 and TRBJ1-1; no reliable D call. Trimming left V 6 bases short and J 0 bases short, with 8 bases between. The CDR3 spans 12 residues. The V gene's germline CDR1 is SQVTM and CDR2 ANQGSEA. The CDR3 reads CSVVWMNTEAFF. CDR3 nucleotides: TGCAGCGTCGTCTGGATGAACACTGAAGCTTTCTTT.

CDR3 in DNA: TGTGCCAGCATCGTCGGGGGCTGGGAGACCCAGTACTTC. As protein: CASIVGGWETQYF. This chain connects TRBV21-1 to TRBJ2-5; the table assigns TRBD1, which was not confirmed against the DNA. TRBV21-1 is designated a pseudogene. CDR3 length equals 13 residues.

The V call is TRBV6-2 or TRBV6-3, the J call TRBJ2-6; possibly TRBD2 for D (5 bases). Germline loops: CDR1 MNHEY, CDR2 SVGEGT. V dropped 6 bases and J dropped 0 bases, with 12 bases sitting between them. The CDR3 runs to 16 residues. CDR3 amino acids: CASSDGLRSGANVLTF. CDR3 DNA: TGTGCCAGCAGCGACGGACTGCGCTCTGGGGCCAACGTCCTGACTTTC.

This clonotype was counted only a few times. V and J are TRBV5-1 and TRBJ2-3; D is unresolved. CDR3 size: 10 residues. The V gene's germline CDR1 is SGHRS and CDR2 YFSETQ. The V gene lost 9 bases and the J gene lost 9 bases, with 11 bases spanning the gap. CDR3 nucleotide sequence: TGCGCCAATTCGAATCGGACGCAGTATTTT. Residues: CANSNRTQYF.